Listed below are T cell receptor beta chains from one sample, sequenced in a study of cytomegalovirus exposure and HLA in healthy donors. Sequencing used immunoSEQ multiplex PCR; TCRdb keeps in-frame clones, though not all of them. The table has 150,000 to 200,000 clones, approximately 67% seen once. The sequencing sample was made of PBMCs. The origin of the receptors is a woman aged 18-29 years in good health and CMV-seropositive. CDR3s include the opening cysteine and the closing phenylalanine or tryptophan. The order of the fields is D gene, V gene, J gene, CDR3 protein. A D gene is named only where the DNA matches it firmly.

D: TRBD1
V: TRBV18
J: TRBJ2-5
CDR3: CASSPPTGRIRTQYF

D: TRBD1
V: TRBV6-6
J: TRBJ1-2
CDR3: CASRGTGKDYGYTF

D: NA
V: TRBV5-4
J: TRBJ1-1
CDR3: CASSLERGAREAFF

D: NA
V: TRBV29-1
J: TRBJ1-1
CDR3: CSVEDSWALGRAGGTEAFF

D: NA
V: TRBV19
J: TRBJ2-7
CDR3: CASSEQRNTEQYF

D: NA
V: TRBV18
J: TRBJ2-3
CDR3: CASSPLATSTDTQYF

D: NA
V: TRBV10-1
J: TRBJ2-3
CDR3: CASRPGGNADTQYF

D: NA
V: TRBV5-4
J: TRBJ2-3
CDR3: CASSFPDSIDTQYF

D: NA
V: TRBV6-6
J: NA
CDR3: CASSLLAYSYEQYF

D: TRBD1
V: TRBV27
J: TRBJ1-1
CDR3: CASTSWTGLLANTEAFF

D: NA
V: TRBV28
J: TRBJ2-7
CDR3: CASSLRPGVASYEQYF